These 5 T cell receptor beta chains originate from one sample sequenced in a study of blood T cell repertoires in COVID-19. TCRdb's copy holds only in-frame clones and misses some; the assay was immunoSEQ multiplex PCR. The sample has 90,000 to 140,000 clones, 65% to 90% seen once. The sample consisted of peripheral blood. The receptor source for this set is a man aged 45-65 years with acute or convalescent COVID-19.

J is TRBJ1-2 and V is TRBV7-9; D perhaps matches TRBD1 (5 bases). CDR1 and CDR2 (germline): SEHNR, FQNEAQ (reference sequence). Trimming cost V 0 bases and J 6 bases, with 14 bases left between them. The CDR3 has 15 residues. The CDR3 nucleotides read TGTGCCAGCAGCTTAGCTGAAGGGGAAGGGGATGGCTACACCTTC. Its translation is CASSLAEGEGDGYTF. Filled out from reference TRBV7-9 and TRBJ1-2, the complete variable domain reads DTGVSQNPRHKITKRGQNVTFRCDPISEHNRLYWYRQTLGQGPEFLTYFQNEAQLEKSRLLSDRFSAERPKGSFSTLEIQRTEQGDSAMYLCASSLAEGEGDGYTFGSGTRLTVV.

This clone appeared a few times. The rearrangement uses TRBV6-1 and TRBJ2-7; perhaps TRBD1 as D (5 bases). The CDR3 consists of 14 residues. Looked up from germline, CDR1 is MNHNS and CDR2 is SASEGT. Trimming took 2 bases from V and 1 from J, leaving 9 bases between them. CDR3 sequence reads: CASSEWGSSYEQYF. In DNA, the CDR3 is TGTGCCAGCAGTGAATGGGGCAGTTCCTACGAGCAGTACTTC.

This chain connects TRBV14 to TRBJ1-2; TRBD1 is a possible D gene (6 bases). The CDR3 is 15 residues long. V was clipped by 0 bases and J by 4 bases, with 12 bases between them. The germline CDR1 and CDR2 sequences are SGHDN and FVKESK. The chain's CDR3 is CASSQELGASYGYTF. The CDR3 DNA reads TGTGCCAGCAGCCAAGAGTTGGGGGCTAGCTATGGCTACACCTTC.

The CDR3 DNA sequence: TGCAGCGTTTCCGGGACAGACAGCTCCTACGAGCAGTACTTC. Its translation is CSVSGTDSSYEQYF. The V and J genes are TRBV29-1 and TRBJ2-7, with TRBD1 matching 7 bases. CDR1 SQVTM and CDR2 ANQGSEA come from the germline V gene. V dropped 5 bases and J dropped 0; count of bases not matched to a gene: 7. The CDR3 covers 14 residues.

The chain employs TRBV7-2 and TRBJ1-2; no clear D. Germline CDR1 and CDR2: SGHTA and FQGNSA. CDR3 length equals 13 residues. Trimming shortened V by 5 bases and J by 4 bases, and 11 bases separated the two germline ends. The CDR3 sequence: CASSLRRSYGYTF. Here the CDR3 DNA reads TGTGCCAGCAGCCTCCGTCGGTCCTATGGCTACACCTTC. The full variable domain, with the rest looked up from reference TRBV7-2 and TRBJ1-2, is GAGVSQSPSNKVTEKGKDVELRCDPISGHTALYWYRQSLGQGLEFLIYFQGNSAPDKSGLPSDRFSAERTGGSVSTLTIQRTQQEDSAVYLCASSLRRSYGYTFGSGTRLTVV.